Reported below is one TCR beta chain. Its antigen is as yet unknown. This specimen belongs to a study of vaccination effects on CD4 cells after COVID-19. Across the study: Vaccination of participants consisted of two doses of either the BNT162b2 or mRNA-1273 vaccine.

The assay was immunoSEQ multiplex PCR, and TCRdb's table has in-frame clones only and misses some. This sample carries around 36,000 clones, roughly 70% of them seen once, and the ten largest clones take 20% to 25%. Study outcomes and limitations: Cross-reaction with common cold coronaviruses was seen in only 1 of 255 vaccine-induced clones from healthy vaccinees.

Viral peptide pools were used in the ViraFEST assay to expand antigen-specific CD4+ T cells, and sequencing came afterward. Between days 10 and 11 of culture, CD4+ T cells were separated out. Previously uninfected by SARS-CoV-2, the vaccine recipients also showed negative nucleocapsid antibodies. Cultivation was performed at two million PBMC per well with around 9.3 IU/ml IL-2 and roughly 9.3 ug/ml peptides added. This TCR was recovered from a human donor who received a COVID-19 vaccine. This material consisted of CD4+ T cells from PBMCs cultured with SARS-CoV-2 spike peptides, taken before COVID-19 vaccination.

CDR3 DNA sequence: TGCGCCAGCAGCCAAGAGCCAGGGGGCAACACCGGGGAGCTGTTTTTT. The encoded protein is CASSQEPGGNTGELFF. The chain joins TRBV4-3 to TRBJ2-2, with 8 bases that match TRBD1. Germline V gives CDR1 LGHNA, CDR2 YSLEER. The CDR3 runs 16 residues. V lost 0 bases and J lost 2; bases outside the gene matches: 2.